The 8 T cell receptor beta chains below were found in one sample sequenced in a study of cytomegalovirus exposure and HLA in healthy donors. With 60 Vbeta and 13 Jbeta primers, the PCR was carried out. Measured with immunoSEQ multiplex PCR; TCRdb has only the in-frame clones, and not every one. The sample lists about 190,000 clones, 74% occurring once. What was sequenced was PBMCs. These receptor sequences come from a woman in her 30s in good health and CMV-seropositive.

The CDR3 DNA reads TGTGCCACCGAAGACAGGGCTGTGAACACTGAAGCTTTCTTT. It is translated as CATEDRAVNTEAFF. The chain carries TRBV19 and TRBJ1-1, with 7 bases fitting TRBD1. The J segment lost 0 bases and the V segment lost 10 bases, leaving 8 bases of the junction unmatched. The CDR3 loop spans 14 amino acids. Germline V gene data show CDR1 as LNHDA and CDR2 as SQIVND (reference sequence).

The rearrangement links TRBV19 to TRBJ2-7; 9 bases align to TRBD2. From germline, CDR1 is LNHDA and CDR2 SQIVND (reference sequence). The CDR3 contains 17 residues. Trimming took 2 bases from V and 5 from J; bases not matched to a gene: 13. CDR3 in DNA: TGTGCCAGTAGTATAAAAGCGGGAGGCAACCCCTTAAACGAGCAGTACTTC. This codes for CASSIKAGGNPLNEQYF.

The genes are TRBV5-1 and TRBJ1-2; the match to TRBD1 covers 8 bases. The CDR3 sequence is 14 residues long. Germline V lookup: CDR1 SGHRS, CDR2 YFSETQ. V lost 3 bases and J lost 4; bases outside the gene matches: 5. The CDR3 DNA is TGCGCCAGCAGCTCCCTTACAGGGGGCTATGGCTACACCTTC. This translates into CASSSLTGGYGYTF.

DNA of the CDR3: TGTGCCAGCAGTCAACAGGGATGGGACACAGATACGCAGTATTTT. Translating it yields CASSQQGWDTDTQYF. The genes are TRBV27 and TRBJ2-3; D possibly corresponds to TRBD1 (6 bases). The CDR3 is made up of 15 amino acids. Germline loops: CDR1 MNHEY, CDR2 SMNVEV (reference sequence). V dropped 5 bases and J dropped 2 bases, with 14 bases sitting between them.

CDR3 protein: CASSFPTGEAFF. CDR3 DNA: TGTGCCAGCAGCTTCCCGACAGGTGAAGCTTTCTTT. This chain uses TRBV5-6 with TRBJ1-1, with D perhaps TRBD1 (6 bases). Germline values: CDR1 SGHDT, CDR2 YYEEEE. The length of the CDR3 is 12 residues. V was cut by 2 bases and J by 7 bases, with 9 bases left in between.

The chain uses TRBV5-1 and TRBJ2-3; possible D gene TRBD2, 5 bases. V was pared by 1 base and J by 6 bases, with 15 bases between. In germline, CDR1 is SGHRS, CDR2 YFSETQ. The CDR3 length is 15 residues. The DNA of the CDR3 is TGCGCCAGCAGCTTGAACGGGGTTGAACGGGATACGCAGTATTTT. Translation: CASSLNGVERDTQYF.

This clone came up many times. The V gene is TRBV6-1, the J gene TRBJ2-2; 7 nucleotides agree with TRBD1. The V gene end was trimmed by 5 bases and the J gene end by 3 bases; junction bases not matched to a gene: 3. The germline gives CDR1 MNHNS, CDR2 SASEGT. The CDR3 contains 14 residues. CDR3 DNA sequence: TGTGCCAGCAGTCCTGGACAGGACACCGGGGAGCTGTTTTTT. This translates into CASSPGQDTGELFF.

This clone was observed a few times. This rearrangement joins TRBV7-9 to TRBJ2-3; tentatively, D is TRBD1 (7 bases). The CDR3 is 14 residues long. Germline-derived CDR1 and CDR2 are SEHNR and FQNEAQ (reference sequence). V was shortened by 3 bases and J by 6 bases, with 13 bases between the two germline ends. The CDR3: CASSLSGGSDTQYF. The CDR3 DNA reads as TGTGCCAGCAGCTTGTCAGGGGGGAGCGATACGCAGTATTTT.